The present entry profiles one TCR beta chain with its context. The table lists this clonotype with many counts. This receptor's antigen is unknown. Per-base qualities were not stored, and no clone one base away is much larger. Receptor amplification or capture employed PCR. The sequencer listed for this sample is Illumina HiSeq 2500. TCR libraries were prepared with molecular barcoding, using unique molecular identifiers to normalize TCRbeta repertoire quantification. TCRdb redid the processing of the public reads, applying fastp at Q25 and MiXCR, and retained in-frame beta chains. Each entry is one CDR3 protein sequence, shown with its most common DNA and genes. The sample includes 350,000 to 450,000 distinct CDR3 sequences, with about 14% observed a single time. The ten largest clones represent around 4% of the sample. The entry originates in a study of T-cell reconstitution after alpha-beta-depleted transplantation in children (dated by TCRdb to about 2016). With respect to the entire study: T-cell immune reconstitution after TCRalphabeta/CD19-depleted allogeneic hematopoietic cell transplantation in children was quantitatively tracked in the study by means of TCR repertoire profiling.

Trimming accounts for 1 base at V and 2 bases at J, while the number of junction bases matched to no gene is 4. The CDR3 sequence holds 16 residues, the cysteine and phenylalanine included. Only the CDR3 part of the read is kept: 48 bases, read in frame from the first base. The germline V gene specifies SGHRS as CDR1 and YFSETQ as CDR2. Specimen: PBMCs, collected from the stem cell graft. The chain was built from TRBV5-1 and TRBJ2-3, and 10 bases in between align with TRBD1. The sequence was collected from a human donor who donated a stem cell graft to a child with Fanconi anemia. The nucleotides are TGCGCCAGCAGCTTGCCCGGGACAGGGGCCACAGATACGCAGTATTTT. This translates into CASSLPGTGATDTQYF.